This T cell receptor beta chain was sequenced in a study of shared clonotypes between healthy human individuals. About this clone itself: Antigen specificity is unknown.

Only in-frame clones appear in the TCRdb table, and some are missing; sequencing was by immunoSEQ multiplex PCR. The table lists more than 2,000,000 clones, around 90% of them singletons. Findings and limits, study-wide: Sequencing depth was a factor that was expected to affect clonotype sharing among donors.

Material for sequencing was naive CD4+ T cells sorted from blood. Subset: CD45RA+ positively selected. The clonotype comes from a man aged 18 to 30 in good health.

This chain's CDR3 is CASSRDGDEQYF. The DNA for the CDR3 is TGTGCCAGTAGTCGAGACGGGGACGAGCAGTACTTC. V usage is TRBV19 and J usage is TRBJ2-7; D perhaps matches TRBD2 (5 bases). The CDR3 is made up of 12 amino acids. Trimming took 5 bases from V and 5 from J, leaving 10 bases between them. Germline assignment: CDR1 LNHDA and CDR2 SQIVND (reference sequence).